Below, 25 T cell receptor beta chains from the same sample are listed, as sequenced in a study of cytomegalovirus exposure and HLA in healthy donors. It was with 60 Vbeta and 13 Jbeta primers that the PCR ran. Repertoires were generated with immunoSEQ multiplex PCR, while TCRdb's copy carries only in-frame clones and drops some. The sample lists around 190,000 clones, around 84% occurring once. The sequencing input was PBMCs. The receptors were gathered from a woman in her late teens or twenties in good health and CMV-seronegative.

V is TRBV11-2 and J is TRBJ2-7; 11 nucleotides match TRBD2. The germline CDR1 and CDR2 sequences are SGHAT and FQNNGV. V gave up 1 base and J gave up 2 bases; unmatched junction bases: 4. The CDR3 has 16 residues. CDR3: CASSLGPSGGTYEQYF. CDR3 bases: TGTGCCAGCAGCTTAGGGCCTAGCGGGGGGACCTACGAGCAGTACTTC. Full variable domain (missing parts from reference TRBV11-2 and TRBJ2-7): EAGVAQSPRYKIIEKRQSVAFWCNPISGHATLYWYQQILGQGPKLLIQFQNNGVVDDSQLPKDRFSAERLKGVDSTLKIQPAKLEDSAVYLCASSLGPSGGTYEQYFGPGTRLTVT.

The chain is built from TRBV7-2 and TRBJ1-3; D gene uncertain. Germline loops: CDR1 SGHTA, CDR2 FQGNSA. Trimming shortened V by 2 bases and J by 8 bases, and 7 bases separated the two germline ends. There are 12 residues in the CDR3. The CDR3: CASSLLVDTIYF. CDR3 in DNA: TGTGCCAGCAGCTTACTAGTGGACACCATATATTTT.

CDR3 region: CASSAHQAGANVLTF. CDR3 DNA: TGTGCCAGCAGCGCTCATCAGGCTGGGGCCAACGTCCTGACTTTC. The V gene is TRBV11-3, the J gene TRBJ2-6, with D unresolved. Between the trimmed V and J ends, which lost 5 bases and 2 bases, there was a span of 10 bases. Per the germline V gene, CDR1 is SGHNT and CDR2 is YENEEA. The CDR3 sequence is 15 residues long. The variable domain in full, with the rest retrieved from reference TRBV11-3 and TRBJ2-6, is EAGVVQSPRYKIIEKKQPVAFWCNPISGHNTLYWYLQNLGQGPELLIRYENEEAVDDSQLPKDRFSAERLKGVDSTLKIQPAELGDSAVYLCASSAHQAGANVLTFGAGSRLTVL.

This chain joins TRBV13 and TRBJ1-6; the D is unclear. The CDR3 length is 15 residues. V lost 5 bases and J 6 bases, leaving 14 bases between the germline ends. Germline CDR1 reads PRHDT; CDR2 reads FYEKMQ (reference sequence). The CDR3: CASSLRGELNSPLHF. CDR3 DNA: TGTGCCAGCAGCCTCCGGGGTGAGCTTAATTCACCCCTCCACTTT.

This clone was detected only once. The CDR3 region has the DNA TGTGCCAGCAGATCAGGGGGCGTAACTAATGAAAAACTGTTTTTT. This gives the protein CASRSGGVTNEKLFF. The V and J genes are TRBV6-5 and TRBJ1-4; 8 nucleotides agree with TRBD1. The CDR3 contains 15 residues. After removal of 6 bases from V and 1 base from J, the junction contained 4 bases not matched to a gene. The germline CDR1 and CDR2 sequences are MNHEY and SVGAGI.

The chain employs TRBV10-3 and TRBJ2-3; the match to TRBD2 covers 13 bases. Trimming at V came to 0 bases and at J to 5 bases, leaving 11 bases not matched to a gene. CDR1 is ENHRY, CDR2 SYGVKD, per germline. There are 19 residues in the CDR3. CDR3 bases: TGTGCCATCAGTGAGTCTCGGACTAGCGGGAGCCACGGTAGAGATACGCAGTATTTT. It codes for CAISESRTSGSHGRDTQYF.

J is TRBJ1-2 and V is TRBV11-3; TRBD1 agrees at 12 bases. This CDR3 comprises 15 residues. The junction had 8 bases not matched to a gene; V was cut back by 5 bases and J by 7 bases. Looked up from germline, CDR1 is SGHNT and CDR2 is YENEEA. The CDR3 spells CASSLTGTGGPGYTF. The CDR3 bases are TGTGCCAGCAGCCTAACAGGGACAGGGGGCCCTGGCTACACCTTC. Together with reference TRBV11-3 and TRBJ1-2, the CDR3 gives the full variable domain: EAGVVQSPRYKIIEKKQPVAFWCNPISGHNTLYWYLQNLGQGPELLIRYENEEAVDDSQLPKDRFSAERLKGVDSTLKIQPAELGDSAVYLCASSLTGTGGPGYTFGSGTRLTVV.

This chain joins TRBV6-5 and TRBJ1-6, with 9 positions matching TRBD1. CDR3 length equals 15 residues. From germline, CDR1 is MNHEY and CDR2 SVGAGI. The ends lost 7 bases at V and 3 bases at J; junction bases unmatched: 4. The CDR3 here is CASKPGQGYNSPLHF. The CDR3 DNA is TGTGCCAGCAAGCCGGGACAGGGCTATAATTCACCCCTCCACTTT.

This clone was observed a few times. This rearrangement joins TRBV30 to TRBJ2-3; D ambiguous. CDR1 GTSNPN and CDR2 SVGIG come from the germline V gene (reference sequence). The CDR3 is 12 residues long. Deletions cut 0 bases from V and 4 bases from J, with 5 bases between. Written as DNA, the CDR3 is TGTGCCTGGAGTGTCCGCGCAGATACGCAGTATTTT. This gives the protein CAWSVRADTQYF.

The chain links TRBV28 to TRBJ2-5; 7 bases map to TRBD1. Germline-derived CDR1 and CDR2 are MDHEN and SYDVKM. The V and J ends lost 5 bases and 11 bases, in that order; junction bases with no gene match: 14. This CDR3 is built from 14 residues. CDR3 in DNA: TGTGCCAGCAGTCCGGCGGCGTCAGGGGGTGAGCAGTACTTC. Encoded protein: CASSPAASGGEQYF.

Only a few counts were recorded for this clone. This chain connects TRBV9 to TRBJ2-3; 10 bases align to TRBD2. With 7 bases clipped from V and 2 bases from J, the junction kept 10 bases outside the gene matches. This CDR3 region has 16 residues. Germline V CDR1 and CDR2: SGDLS, YYNGEE. The CDR3 region is CASATSGRVPTDTQYF. CDR3 in DNA: TGTGCCAGCGCTACAAGCGGGAGGGTCCCCACAGATACGCAGTATTTT.

The chain carries TRBV11-2 and TRBJ1-2; 12 bases map to TRBD1. The junction had 7 bases not matched to a gene; V was cut back by 3 bases and J by 8 bases. Germline CDR1 reads SGHAT; CDR2 reads FQNNGV. This CDR3 is built from 15 residues. CDR3 bases: TGTGCCAGCAGCTTGGGACAGGGGGCCCGAAGAGGCTACACCTTC. Encoded protein: CASSLGQGARRGYTF.

This chain connects TRBV6-1 to TRBJ1-1; no clear D gene. The CDR3 runs 13 residues. Trimming removed 0 bases from V and 4 bases from J, with 6 bases in between. Germline CDR1 and CDR2: MNHNS and SASEGT. In nucleotides, the CDR3 is TGTGCCAGCAGTGAAGCGCGGGGCACTGAAGCTTTCTTT. Encoded protein: CASSEARGTEAFF.

The chain links TRBV30 to TRBJ1-5; 7 bases line up with TRBD1. The CDR3 spans 15 residues. CDR1 and CDR2 (germline): GTSNPN, SVGIG (reference sequence). Trimming removed 1 base from V and 6 bases from J; junction bases left unmatched: 9. The CDR3 loop reads CAWSAPGQYSQPQHF. The CDR3 coding sequence is TGTGCCTGGAGTGCTCCGGGACAGTATAGTCAGCCCCAGCATTTT.

This clone appeared many times. The rearrangement links TRBV27 to TRBJ2-1, with 7 nucleotides matching TRBD1. CDR3 length: 14 amino acids. Germline CDR1 MNHEY, CDR2 SMNVEV (reference sequence). Trimming at V came to 5 bases and at J to 10 bases, leaving 11 bases not matched to a gene. CDR3 region: CASSPLPTGQEQFF. In DNA form, the CDR3 reads TGTGCCAGCAGTCCCCTCCCGACAGGGCAGGAGCAGTTCTTC.

The rearrangement links TRBV10-3 to TRBJ2-5, with 7 bases identical to TRBD1. V trimming: 5 bases; J trimming: 4 bases; junction bases outside the gene matches: 4. The CDR3 loop spans 13 amino acids. Per germline, CDR1 ENHRY and CDR2 SYGVKD. CDR3 sequence reads: CAISYDRVETQYF. In DNA form, the CDR3 reads TGTGCCATCAGTTACGACAGGGTAGAGACCCAGTACTTC.

In this sample, this clone turned up once. The rearrangement joins TRBV7-2 to TRBJ2-7; perhaps TRBD2 as D (6 bases). The V and J ends lost 1 base and 3 bases respectively, with 7 bases between them. From germline, CDR1 is SGHTA and CDR2 FQGNSA. This CDR3 has 13 amino acids. CDR3: CASSLGRDYEQYF. For the CDR3, the DNA is TGTGCCAGCAGCTTAGGGCGGGACTACGAGCAGTACTTC.

The rearrangement joins TRBV4-1 to TRBJ1-1; D call uncertain. The CDR3 extends over 13 amino acids. V lost 2 bases, J lost 8 bases, and 12 bases lay in between. CDR1 and CDR2 (germline): MGHRA, YSYEKL. CDR3 in DNA: TGCGCCAGCAGCCAAAGGAGGTCTGAGGAAGCTTTCTTT. Protein: CASSQRRSEEAFF.

As for this clone: The sample holds other DNA sequences that translate to the same CDR3. V is TRBV5-1 and J is TRBJ1-1; 7 positions match TRBD1. CDR3 length: 15 amino acids. The V gene's germline CDR1 is SGHRS and CDR2 YFSETQ. Trimming cost V 3 bases and J 1 base; bases outside gene matches: 6. In DNA, the CDR3 is TGCGCCAGCAGCTCTGACAGGGTGACGAACACTGAAGCTTTCTTT. It is translated as CASSSDRVTNTEAFF. Full variable domain (outside the CDR3, taken from reference TRBV5-1 and TRBJ1-1): KAGVTQTPRYLIKTRGQQVTLSCSPISGHRSVSWYQQTPGQGLQFLFEYFSETQRNKGNFPGRFSGRQFSNSRSEMNVSTLELGDSALYLCASSSDRVTNTEAFFGQGTRLTVV.

The V gene is TRBV28, the J gene TRBJ1-2; TRBD1 aligns across 11 bases. After removal of 5 bases from V and 7 bases from J, the junction contained 6 bases not matched to a gene. Germline V lookup: CDR1 MDHEN, CDR2 SYDVKM. The CDR3 has 14 residues. The CDR3, as DNA: TGTGCCAGCAGTGCCGGGACAGGGGGACTTGGCTACACCTTC. Residues: CASSAGTGGLGYTF.

The V and J genes are TRBV27 and TRBJ2-3; 8 bases line up with TRBD2. The CDR3 extends over 16 amino acids. Germline CDR1 is MNHEY and CDR2 is SMNVEV (reference sequence). V shed 3 bases and J 2 bases; nucleotides not matched to a gene: 7. As DNA, the CDR3 is TGTGCCAGCAGTTTGTACCGGGGGGGCCTCACAGATACGCAGTATTTT. Its translation is CASSLYRGGLTDTQYF.

V is TRBV30 and J is TRBJ1-1; weak D call: TRBD1 (6 bases). V lost 3 bases and J lost 1, with 15 bases in between. CDR3 length equals 15 residues. Germline V gene sequence: CDR1 GTSNPN, CDR2 SVGIG (reference sequence). CDR3 sequence reads: CAWSDAYRANTEAFF. In DNA, the CDR3 is TGTGCCTGGAGCGATGCCTACAGGGCGAACACTGAAGCTTTCTTT.

The DNA of the CDR3 is TGTGCCAGCAGTGCCCCAGAGGAGGGGACTGAAGCTTTCTTT. Its protein product is CASSAPEEGTEAFF. V usage is TRBV6-1 and J usage is TRBJ1-1, with D possibly TRBD1 on 5 matching bases. CDR3 length equals 14 residues. Germline V gene sequence: CDR1 MNHNS, CDR2 SASEGT. V shed 4 bases and J shed 5 bases, with 14 bases lying between them.

This clone was detected only once. The V call is TRBV6-5, the J call TRBJ2-5, with D possibly being TRBD2 (6 bases). Germline-derived CDR1 and CDR2 are MNHEY and SVGAGI. Trimming took 8 bases from V and 7 from J, leaving 17 bases between them. CDR3 length: 13 residues. The CDR3 sequence is CASRQGLRGTQYF. The CDR3 DNA reads TGTGCCAGCCGGCAGGGACTGCGGGGGACCCAGTACTTC.

The chain is built from TRBV18 and TRBJ1-6; tentatively, D is TRBD1 (6 bases). Germline V gene lookup returns CDR1 KGHSH and CDR2 LQKENI. CDR3 length: 14 amino acids. V was pared by 0 bases and J by 6 bases, with 6 bases between. CDR3 bases: TGTGCCAGCTCACCACCAGGGGGTAATTCACCCCTCCACTTT. Protein product: CASSPPGGNSPLHF.